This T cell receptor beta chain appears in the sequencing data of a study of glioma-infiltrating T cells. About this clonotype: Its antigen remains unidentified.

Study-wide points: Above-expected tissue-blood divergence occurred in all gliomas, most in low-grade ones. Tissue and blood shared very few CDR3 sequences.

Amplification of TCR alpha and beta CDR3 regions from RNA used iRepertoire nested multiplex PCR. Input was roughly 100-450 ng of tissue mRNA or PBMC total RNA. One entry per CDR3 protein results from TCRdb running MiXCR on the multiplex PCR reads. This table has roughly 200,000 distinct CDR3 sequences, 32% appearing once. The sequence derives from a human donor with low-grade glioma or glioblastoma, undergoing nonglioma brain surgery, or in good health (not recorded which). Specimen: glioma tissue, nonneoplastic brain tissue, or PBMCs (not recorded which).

The CDR3 protein is CASSLWTPSEKLFF. CDR3 nucleotide sequence: TGTGCCAGCAGCTTGTGGACACCGAGTGAAAAACTGTTTTTT. The rearrangement uses TRBV7-6 and TRBJ1-4, with D possibly being TRBD1 (5 bases). The germline V and J ends were trimmed by 3 bases and 7 bases, with 12 bases remaining between them. The CDR3 spans 14 residues. Germline-derived CDR1 and CDR2 are SGHVS and FNYEAQ.